These T cell receptor beta chains were read from a single sample in a study of neurological immune-mediated disorders. TCRdb analysed the 5' RACE reads with MiXCR anew, one entry per CDR3 protein. This sample carries tens of thousands of distinct CDR3 sequences, approximately 8.4% of them seen once, and the ten largest clones take 1.5% to 2%. Input material: PBMCs. These receptors all come from a woman aged 35 to 49 in good health. The CDR3 runs from the conserved cysteine through the conserved F or W. The order of the fields is V gene, J gene, clone size, D gene, CDR3 protein, CDR3 DNA. A D gene is named only where the DNA matches it firmly. Some rows mark clone size as missing; the rest say once, few, many or name a class of expanded clone.

v_gene: TRBV5-1; j_gene: TRBJ1-2; abundance: many; d_gene: NA; CDR3aa: CASSSGGTRPNYGYTF; CDR3nt: TGCGCCAGCAGCTCTGGAGGGACCCGGCCCAACTATGGCTACACCTTC
v_gene: TRBV7-2; j_gene: TRBJ1-4; abundance: many; d_gene: NA; CDR3aa: CASSLGYGYNEKLFF; CDR3nt: TGTGCCAGCAGCTTAGGTTACGGATATAATGAAAAACTGTTTTTT
v_gene: TRBV20-1; j_gene: TRBJ2-3; abundance: many; d_gene: TRBD1; CDR3aa: CSARTSRTGGEDTQYF; CDR3nt: TGCAGTGCTAGAACTTCCCGGACAGGGGGGGAGGATACGCAGTATTTT
v_gene: TRBV5-1; j_gene: TRBJ2-2; abundance: many; d_gene: NA; CDR3aa: CASSLVGLRVRTGELFF; CDR3nt: TGCGCCAGCAGCTTGGTTGGGCTGAGGGTACGGACCGGGGAGCTGTTTTTT
v_gene: TRBV4-3; j_gene: TRBJ2-5; abundance: many; d_gene: TRBD1; CDR3aa: CASSRRAQGAGETQYF; CDR3nt: TGCGCCAGCAGCCGCAGAGCACAGGGGGCCGGGGAGACCCAGTACTTC
v_gene: TRBV10-3; j_gene: TRBJ2-1; abundance: many; d_gene: TRBD2; CDR3aa: CAISSTSGSSYNEQFF; CDR3nt: TGTGCCATCAGCTCGACTAGCGGGAGCTCCTACAATGAGCAGTTCTTC
v_gene: TRBV9; j_gene: TRBJ1-3; abundance: many; d_gene: NA; CDR3aa: CASSAGGTGNTIYF; CDR3nt: TGTGCCAGCAGCGCCGGGGGCACTGGAAACACCATATATTTT
v_gene: TRBV9; j_gene: TRBJ2-5; abundance: many; d_gene: NA; CDR3aa: CASSVQGSGQETQYF; CDR3nt: TGTGCCAGCAGCGTACAGGGATCCGGCCAAGAGACCCAGTACTTC
v_gene: TRBV29-1; j_gene: TRBJ2-5; abundance: many; d_gene: NA; CDR3aa: CSVERGALGQGTQYF; CDR3nt: TGCAGCGTTGAACGGGGGGCGCTCGGACAAGGGACCCAGTACTTC
v_gene: TRBV6-5; j_gene: TRBJ2-7; abundance: many; d_gene: NA; CDR3aa: CASSYSRGLGSYEQYF; CDR3nt: TGTGCCAGCAGTTACTCGAGAGGCCTAGGGTCCTACGAGCAGTACTTC
v_gene: TRBV4-3; j_gene: TRBJ2-2; abundance: many; d_gene: TRBD1; CDR3aa: CAGGTGNTGELFF; CDR3nt: TGCGCCGGCGGGACAGGGAACACCGGGGAGCTGTTTTTT
v_gene: TRBV20-1; j_gene: TRBJ2-7; abundance: few; d_gene: TRBD2; CDR3aa: CSARDFRSGILYEQYF; CDR3nt: TGCAGTGCTAGAGATTTCAGGAGCGGGATACTCTACGAGCAGTACTTC
v_gene: TRBV9; j_gene: TRBJ1-6; abundance: many; d_gene: NA; CDR3aa: CASSVGGRSPLHF; CDR3nt: TGTGCCAGCAGCGTAGGGGGTAGATCACCCCTCCACTTT
v_gene: TRBV29-1; j_gene: TRBJ2-1; abundance: many; d_gene: NA; CDR3aa: CSVEAGPAGEQFF; CDR3nt: TGCAGCGTTGAAGCGGGGCCGGCCGGGGAGCAGTTCTTC
v_gene: TRBV27; j_gene: TRBJ1-2; abundance: many; d_gene: TRBD1; CDR3aa: CASSVRTGGGYTF; CDR3nt: TGTGCCAGCAGTGTTCGGACAGGGGGAGGCTACACCTTC
v_gene: TRBV25-1; j_gene: TRBJ2-5; abundance: many; d_gene: TRBD1; CDR3aa: CASSDVRQGETQYF; CDR3nt: TGTGCCAGCAGTGACGTACGACAGGGAGAGACCCAGTACTTC
v_gene: TRBV6-2/TRBV6-3; j_gene: TRBJ2-1; abundance: NA; d_gene: TRBD2; CDR3aa: CASSYVGGGRNEQFF; CDR3nt: TGTGCCAGCAGTTACGTCGGGGGGGGCCGGAATGAGCAGTTCTTC
v_gene: TRBV20-1; j_gene: TRBJ2-3; abundance: many; d_gene: TRBD2; CDR3aa: CSAYRGETDTQYF; CDR3nt: TGCAGTGCGTACCGGGGGGAAACAGATACGCAGTATTTT
v_gene: TRBV18; j_gene: TRBJ2-5; abundance: NA; d_gene: NA; CDR3aa: CASSPPGLETQYF; CDR3nt: TGTGCCAGCTCACCACCGGGGCTAGAGACCCAGTACTTC
v_gene: TRBV9; j_gene: TRBJ1-1; abundance: many; d_gene: NA; CDR3aa: CASSVGDRNTEAFF; CDR3nt: TGTGCCAGCAGCGTGGGAGACAGAAACACTGAAGCTTTCTTT
v_gene: TRBV7-9; j_gene: TRBJ1-1; abundance: many; d_gene: NA; CDR3aa: CASSQQANTEAFF; CDR3nt: TGTGCCAGCAGCCAACAGGCGAACACTGAAGCTTTCTTT
v_gene: TRBV29-1; j_gene: TRBJ2-2; abundance: few; d_gene: NA; CDR3aa: CSVRNTGELFF; CDR3nt: TGCAGCGTTCGAAACACCGGGGAGCTGTTTTTT
v_gene: TRBV20-1; j_gene: TRBJ2-5; abundance: many; d_gene: NA; CDR3aa: CSGAKDNQETQYF; CDR3nt: TGCAGTGGTGCTAAGGACAACCAAGAGACCCAGTACTTC
v_gene: TRBV9; j_gene: TRBJ2-4; abundance: many; d_gene: NA; CDR3aa: CASSGSNEPTLGAKNIQYF; CDR3nt: TGTGCCAGCAGCGGATCAAACGAGCCCACGTTGGGAGCCAAAAACATTCAGTACTTC
v_gene: TRBV3-1; j_gene: TRBJ2-2; abundance: many; d_gene: TRBD2; CDR3aa: CASSHPRTSGSPNTGELFF; CDR3nt: TGTGCCAGCAGCCACCCTAGGACTAGCGGGAGTCCGAACACCGGGGAGCTGTTTTTT
v_gene: TRBV3-1; j_gene: TRBJ2-1; abundance: few; d_gene: TRBD2; CDR3aa: CASSLPSRLASYNEQFF; CDR3nt: TGTGCCAGCAGCCTTCCATCCCGACTAGCGTCCTACAATGAGCAGTTCTTC
v_gene: TRBV10-1; j_gene: TRBJ2-3; abundance: many; d_gene: NA; CDR3aa: CASSVKVTDTQYF; CDR3nt: TGCGCCAGCAGTGTGAAGGTCACAGATACGCAGTATTTT
v_gene: TRBV5-6; j_gene: TRBJ2-1; abundance: NA; d_gene: NA; CDR3aa: CASSLGRSRDEQFF; CDR3nt: TGTGCCAGCAGCTTGGGTCGATCGAGGGATGAGCAGTTCTTC
v_gene: TRBV7-2; j_gene: TRBJ1-2; abundance: few; d_gene: NA; CDR3aa: CASSPKAGEGLIYGYTF; CDR3nt: TGTGCCAGCAGCCCTAAGGCAGGCGAGGGCTTAATTTATGGCTACACCTTC
v_gene: TRBV5-1; j_gene: TRBJ2-7; abundance: many; d_gene: TRBD1; CDR3aa: CASSSGQGLYEQYF; CDR3nt: TGCGCCAGCAGCTCGGGACAGGGCCTCTACGAGCAGTACTTC
v_gene: TRBV5-1; j_gene: TRBJ2-2; abundance: many; d_gene: NA; CDR3aa: CASSGVTGSTGELFF; CDR3nt: TGCGCCAGCTCCGGGGTGACAGGTTCCACCGGGGAGCTGTTTTTT
v_gene: TRBV29-1; j_gene: TRBJ2-1; abundance: many; d_gene: TRBD2; CDR3aa: CSVSTSGRGVEQFF; CDR3nt: TGCAGCGTGTCGACTAGCGGGAGGGGGGTTGAGCAGTTCTTC
v_gene: TRBV4-2; j_gene: TRBJ2-1; abundance: many; d_gene: TRBD2; CDR3aa: CASSSSGGDNEQFF; CDR3nt: TGTGCCAGCAGCTCTAGCGGGGGGGACAATGAGCAGTTCTTC
v_gene: TRBV4-3; j_gene: TRBJ1-2; abundance: many; d_gene: NA; CDR3aa: CASSQEPRGSYGYTF; CDR3nt: TGCGCCAGCAGCCAAGAACCCAGGGGAAGCTATGGCTACACCTTC
v_gene: TRBV7-9; j_gene: TRBJ2-1; abundance: many; d_gene: NA; CDR3aa: CASSPLGSVYNEQFF; CDR3nt: TGTGCCAGCAGCCCATTAGGATCGGTTTACAATGAGCAGTTCTTC
v_gene: TRBV6-2/TRBV6-3; j_gene: TRBJ2-7; abundance: many; d_gene: NA; CDR3aa: CASSLRTSNRDEQYF; CDR3nt: TGTGCCAGCAGTCTCCGGACTTCCAATAGGGACGAGCAGTACTTC
v_gene: TRBV12-3/TRBV12-4; j_gene: TRBJ2-5; abundance: many; d_gene: NA; CDR3aa: CASSNVRVGRQETQYF; CDR3nt: TGTGCCAGCAGTAACGTCCGGGTAGGGCGCCAAGAGACCCAGTACTTC
v_gene: TRBV7-2; j_gene: TRBJ1-6; abundance: many; d_gene: NA; CDR3aa: CASSLEGSYNSPLHF; CDR3nt: TGTGCCAGCAGCTTAGAAGGCTCCTATAATTCACCCCTCCACTTT
v_gene: TRBV9; j_gene: TRBJ1-3; abundance: many; d_gene: NA; CDR3aa: CASSVRGTWNSNTIYF; CDR3nt: TGTGCCAGCAGCGTGAGGGGGACATGGAATTCAAACACCATATATTTT
v_gene: TRBV29-1; j_gene: TRBJ1-5; abundance: many; d_gene: NA; CDR3aa: CSVSKGGAGQPQHF; CDR3nt: TGCAGCGTTTCCAAGGGAGGGGCCGGTCAGCCCCAGCATTTT
v_gene: TRBV7-6; j_gene: TRBJ1-4; abundance: many; d_gene: NA; CDR3aa: CASSPGGREKLFF; CDR3nt: TGTGCCAGCAGCCCCGGGGGGCGAGAAAAACTGTTTTTT
v_gene: TRBV5-5; j_gene: TRBJ2-1; abundance: many; d_gene: TRBD1; CDR3aa: CASSEDRGDDEQFF; CDR3nt: TGTGCCAGCAGCGAGGACAGGGGGGATGATGAGCAGTTCTTC
v_gene: TRBV6-1; j_gene: TRBJ1-2; abundance: many; d_gene: NA; CDR3aa: CASSEAGLGGYTF; CDR3nt: TGTGCCAGCAGTGAAGCGGGGCTAGGAGGCTACACCTTC
v_gene: TRBV7-9; j_gene: TRBJ1-1; abundance: many; d_gene: NA; CDR3aa: CASSFSAGGDTEAFF; CDR3nt: TGTGCCAGCAGCTTTTCGGCGGGGGGGGACACTGAAGCTTTCTTT
v_gene: TRBV7-2; j_gene: TRBJ2-7; abundance: many; d_gene: TRBD1; CDR3aa: CASSLAGQGAYEQYF; CDR3nt: TGTGCCAGCAGCTTAGCGGGACAGGGGGCCTACGAGCAGTACTTC
v_gene: TRBV12-3/TRBV12-4; j_gene: TRBJ1-2; abundance: many; d_gene: NA; CDR3aa: CASRGGGDYGYTF; CDR3nt: TGTGCCAGCAGGGGTGGGGGGGACTATGGCTACACCTTC
v_gene: TRBV7-2; j_gene: TRBJ1-2; abundance: many; d_gene: NA; CDR3aa: CASSLEVQGLGGYTF; CDR3nt: TGTGCCAGCAGCTTAGAGGTCCAGGGCTTAGGCGGCTACACCTTC
v_gene: TRBV5-1; j_gene: TRBJ2-5; abundance: many; d_gene: TRBD1; CDR3aa: CASSGGGQGLGETQYF; CDR3nt: TGCGCCAGCAGCGGGGGAGGACAGGGGCTCGGGGAGACCCAGTACTTC
v_gene: TRBV20-1; j_gene: TRBJ2-2; abundance: many; d_gene: NA; CDR3aa: CSAPFPNTGELFF; CDR3nt: TGCAGTGCTCCATTTCCAAACACCGGGGAGCTGTTTTTT
v_gene: TRBV20-1; j_gene: TRBJ2-3; abundance: many; d_gene: TRBD2; CDR3aa: CSARTSGRGGTDTQYF; CDR3nt: TGCAGTGCCCGGACTAGCGGGAGAGGGGGCACAGATACGCAGTATTTT
v_gene: TRBV3-1; j_gene: TRBJ2-7; abundance: many; d_gene: NA; CDR3aa: CASSQDSGGPTEQYF; CDR3nt: TGTGCCAGCAGCCAAGATTCGGGGGGCCCCACCGAGCAGTACTTC
v_gene: TRBV27; j_gene: TRBJ2-5; abundance: many; d_gene: NA; CDR3aa: CAVGARQETQYF; CDR3nt: TGTGCCGTGGGGGCAAGGCAAGAGACCCAGTACTTC
v_gene: TRBV25-1; j_gene: TRBJ1-6; abundance: many; d_gene: TRBD1; CDR3aa: CASSERTGGDSPLHF; CDR3nt: TGTGCCAGCAGTGAACGGACAGGGGGGGATTCACCCCTCCACTTT
v_gene: TRBV6-1; j_gene: TRBJ2-7; abundance: many; d_gene: NA; CDR3aa: CASSLERRSYEQYF; CDR3nt: TGTGCCAGCAGTCTTGAAAGAAGATCCTACGAGCAGTACTTC
v_gene: TRBV2; j_gene: TRBJ2-7; abundance: many; d_gene: TRBD1; CDR3aa: CATHPASNTGGAYF; CDR3nt: TGTGCCACCCACCCCGCCTCCAACACAGGGGGCGCGTACTTC
v_gene: TRBV9; j_gene: TRBJ2-3; abundance: NA; d_gene: NA; CDR3aa: CASSVVGTLQTDTQYF; CDR3nt: TGTGCCAGCAGCGTAGTTGGAACCCTACAAACAGATACGCAGTATTTT
v_gene: TRBV7-2; j_gene: TRBJ2-7; abundance: many; d_gene: NA; CDR3aa: CASSPQWAGDEQYF; CDR3nt: TGTGCCAGCAGCCCCCAATGGGCTGGGGACGAGCAGTACTTC
v_gene: TRBV4-1; j_gene: TRBJ1-1; abundance: many; d_gene: NA; CDR3aa: CASRGSMNTEAFF; CDR3nt: TGCGCCAGCCGTGGGTCAATGAACACTGAAGCTTTCTTT
v_gene: TRBV5-1; j_gene: TRBJ1-6; abundance: many; d_gene: NA; CDR3aa: CASSQRQSSYNSPLHF; CDR3nt: TGCGCCAGCAGCCAACGACAGAGCTCCTATAATTCACCCCTCCACTTT
v_gene: TRBV7-2; j_gene: TRBJ1-2; abundance: many; d_gene: NA; CDR3aa: CASSFPQGLYGYTF; CDR3nt: TGTGCCAGCAGCTTCCCGCAGGGCTTATATGGCTACACCTTC